The 25 T cell receptor beta chains below come from one sample, sequenced in a study of T cells after yellow fever vaccination. TCRdb re-analysed the 5' RACE reads in MiXCR, keeping a single row per CDR3 protein. The repertoire has some 340,000 distinct CDR3 sequences, about 10% of them found once; the top ten carry about 3%. Sequencing was performed on CD4+ T cells sorted from PBMCs, taken 45 days after the yellow fever booster vaccination. These receptors were taken from a young man who received the YFV17D yellow fever vaccine.

This chain connects TRBV5-1 to TRBJ1-1, with a weak D call TRBD1 (5 bases). The CDR3 is 13 residues long. Germline V lookup: CDR1 SGHRS, CDR2 YFSETQ. With 7 bases removed from V and 3 bases from J, the gap between germline ends came to 13 bases. In DNA form, the CDR3 reads TGCGCCAGCCGGGGGGGAGCCTACACTGAAGCTTTCTTT. This translates into CASRGGAYTEAFF.

This clonotype appeared a few times. The chain combines TRBV30 with TRBJ2-7, with 8 positions matching TRBD1. CDR1 GTSNPN and CDR2 SVGIG come from the germline V gene (reference sequence). This CDR3 has 13 amino acids. Germline trimming cut 1 base from V and 9 bases from J; bases unmatched to any gene: 8. The CDR3 protein is CAWSGTSGTGQYF. In nucleotides, the CDR3 is TGTGCCTGGAGTGGAACCTCCGGGACAGGGCAGTACTTC.

The chain combines TRBV7-6 with TRBJ2-1; D gene uncertain. The V end lost 0 bases, the J end lost 5 bases, and 5 bases lay between the germline ends. The CDR3 covers 13 residues. Germline CDR1 is SGHVS and CDR2 is FNYEAQ. CDR3 DNA: TGTGCCAGCAGCTTAGCAGTTAACAATGAGCAGTTCTTC. Encoded protein: CASSLAVNNEQFF.

This clonotype has a handful of counts. The chain employs TRBV4-3 and TRBJ1-5; no definite D call. V lost 0 bases to trimming and J lost 5 bases, with 11 bases between them. The CDR3 has 15 residues. Germline CDR1 LGHNA, CDR2 YSLEER. The CDR3 is CASSQDGYGDQPQHF. The CDR3 coding sequence is TGCGCCAGCAGCCAAGACGGGTACGGAGATCAGCCCCAGCATTTT.

This rearrangement joins TRBV5-1 to TRBJ1-1; D may be TRBD1 (6 bases). The V gene lost 2 bases and the J gene lost 8 bases, with 10 bases spanning the gap. The CDR3 loop spans 12 amino acids. The germline V gene has CDR1 SGHRS and CDR2 YFSETQ. The CDR3 region is CASSFGGREAFF. The CDR3 coding sequence is TGCGCCAGCAGCTTTGGGGGCCGCGAAGCTTTCTTT.

This clonotype was counted a few times. The chain links TRBV12-3 or TRBV12-4 to TRBJ2-7; perhaps D is TRBD1 or TRBD2 (5 bases each). Trimming left V 5 bases short and J 2 bases short, with 13 bases between. This CDR3 region has 14 residues. CDR3 bases: TGTGCCAGCAGTCGAGCCGGGGCCCCCTACGAGCAGTACGTC. Amino acids: CASSRAGAPYEQYV.

The V call is TRBV6-5, the J call TRBJ2-5; TRBD2 agrees at 14 bases. CDR3 size: 18 residues. With 5 bases clipped from V and 5 bases from J, the junction kept 13 bases outside the gene matches. CDR1 is MNHEY, CDR2 SVGAGI, per germline. The CDR3 sequence is CASSHALTSGGASETQYF. The CDR3 nucleotides read TGTGCCAGCAGTCACGCTTTGACTAGCGGGGGGGCTAGTGAGACCCAGTACTTC.

Ten or more counts support this clonotype. The J gene is TRBJ2-5, the V gene TRBV12-3 or TRBV12-4; D may match TRBD1 or TRBD2 (5 bases each). V was shortened by 5 bases and J by 4 bases, with 17 bases between the two germline ends. The CDR3 length is 15 residues. The CDR3 nucleotides read TGTGCCAGCAGTCGAACCGGGACCCAAGGAGAGACCCAGTACTTC. Protein product: CASSRTGTQGETQYF.

This clonotype was picked up many times. The CDR3 DNA follows: TGCGCCAGCAGCCAACCTAGCGGGGGGATCAATGAGCAGTTCTTC. Translated: CASSQPSGGINEQFF. V is TRBV4-3 and J is TRBJ2-1, with TRBD2 matching over 11 bases. The CDR3 spans 15 residues. The J segment lost 6 bases and the V segment lost 2 bases, leaving 3 bases of the junction unmatched. Germline V gives CDR1 LGHNA, CDR2 YSLEER.

This clonotype was observed a few times. The CDR3 nucleotides read TGTGCCAGCAGCCGAGCGGGGGTCTCCTCCTACGAGCAGTACTTC. Protein sequence: CASSRAGVSSYEQYF. The chain links TRBV5-4 to TRBJ2-7; 8 nucleotides agree with TRBD2. The V gene's germline CDR1 is SGHNT and CDR2 YYREEE (reference sequence). The V and J ends lost 4 bases and 0 bases, in that order; junction bases with no gene match: 6. The length of the CDR3 is 15 residues.

The chain employs TRBV12-3 or TRBV12-4 and TRBJ1-5; 10 positions match TRBD1. The trim removed 8 bases at V and 6 bases at J, leaving 19 bases unmatched. The CDR3 consists of 18 residues. CDR3 in DNA: TGTGCCAGCGGGGGGACAGGGGCTTTTGGACTCCCACCTCAGCCCCAGCATTTT. The encoded protein is CASGGTGAFGLPPQPQHF.

This chain uses TRBV7-2 with TRBJ1-3; tentative D call: TRBD1 (5 bases). The V end was cut by 5 bases, the J end by 3 bases, with 11 bases between. The CDR3 loop spans 14 amino acids. Germline V CDR1 and CDR2: SGHTA, FQGNSA. The CDR3 sequence is CASSPGIYGNTIYF. The CDR3 region has the DNA TGTGCCAGCAGCCCAGGGATATATGGAAACACCATATATTTT.

This chain connects TRBV7-6 to TRBJ2-1; D remains ambiguous. Germline CDR1 reads SGHVS; CDR2 reads FNYEAQ. V lost 3 bases and J 8 bases, leaving 17 bases between the germline ends. This CDR3 spans 15 amino acids. CDR3 DNA: TGTGCCAGCAGCTTTTCCACGACCGTCGAGGATGAGCAGTTCTTC. Protein product: CASSFSTTVEDEQFF.

A few counts support this clonotype. The genes are TRBV6-2 or TRBV6-3 and TRBJ2-7, with D possibly being TRBD1 (5 bases). V lost 4 bases and J 7 bases, leaving 20 bases between the germline ends. The CDR3 is 15 residues long. The germline CDR1 and CDR2 sequences are MNHEY and SVGEGT. CDR3 in amino acids: CASSSPNTGSREQYF. CDR3 DNA: TGTGCCAGCAGTTCCCCAAACACAGGATCTCGGGAGCAGTACTTC.

The chain couples TRBV6-1 to TRBJ2-5, with 9 nucleotides matching TRBD1. The CDR3 runs 13 residues. Germline CDR1 reads MNHNS; CDR2 reads SASEGT. V trimming: 7 bases; J trimming: 4 bases; junction bases outside the gene matches: 4. This CDR3 is CASNLDRGETQYF. For the CDR3, the DNA is TGTGCCAGCAACCTGGACAGGGGAGAGACCCAGTACTTC.

The chain is built from TRBV24-1 and TRBJ1-5; the D gene is possibly TRBD1 (6 bases). V lost 3 bases and J lost 5, with 10 bases in between. Germline CDR1 reads KGHDR; CDR2 reads SFDVKD. This CDR3 region has 14 residues. The CDR3 region is CATSDARQDQPQHF. For the CDR3, the DNA is TGTGCCACCAGTGATGCACGACAGGATCAGCCCCAGCATTTT.

This clonotype showed up just a few times. The genes are TRBV18 and TRBJ2-2, with TRBD1 identical over 7 bases. From germline, CDR1 is KGHSH and CDR2 LQKENI. V lost 3 bases, J lost 1 base, and 5 bases stayed unmatched. This CDR3 region has 16 residues. The CDR3 DNA is TGTGCCAGCTCACCTTTGACAGGGAGGAACACCGGGGAGCTGTTTTTT. It specifies CASSPLTGRNTGELFF.

The chain couples TRBV24-1 to TRBJ2-1; tentative D call: TRBD2 (6 bases). Germline CDR1 reads KGHDR; CDR2 reads SFDVKD. This CDR3 has 17 amino acids. With 4 bases removed from V and 0 bases from J, the gap between germline ends came to 15 bases. The CDR3 DNA reads as TGTGCCACCAGTGACCCGGCCGGGAGAGTCTCCTACAATGAGCAGTTCTTC. Translation gives CATSDPAGRVSYNEQFF.

This clonotype has only a few counts. This chain joins TRBV12-3 or TRBV12-4 and TRBJ1-6; possibly TRBD1 for D (5 bases). CDR3 length equals 13 residues. Trimming stripped 8 bases from V and 7 bases from J, with 12 bases between. CDR3 sequence: CASQSGVNSPLHF. CDR3 coding DNA: TGTGCCAGCCAGTCGGGGGTAAATTCACCCCTCCACTTT.

This clonotype has a count of ten or more. DNA of the CDR3: TGCAGCGCGACAGTTAACTATGGCTACACCTTC. Translating it yields CSATVNYGYTF. The chain employs TRBV29-1 and TRBJ1-2; D is perhaps TRBD1 (5 bases). The germline V gene encodes CDR1 SQVTM and CDR2 ANQGSEA. V was clipped by 7 bases and J by 1 base, with 7 bases between them. CDR3 length: 11 residues.

This clonotype showed up many times. V and J are TRBV25-1 and TRBJ1-1; 7 bases are shared with TRBD1. V shed 5 bases, J shed 5 bases, and the junction held 5 bases outside the gene matches. Per germline, CDR1 MGHDK and CDR2 SYGVNS. The CDR3 contains 13 residues. CDR3 residues: CASSKGQRTEAFF. CDR3 nucleotide sequence: TGTGCCAGCAGTAAGGGACAGAGGACTGAAGCTTTCTTT.

This clonotype was seen a handful of times. This chain links TRBV20-1 with TRBJ1-5; no clear D. This CDR3 spans 15 amino acids. The germline gives CDR1 DFQATT, CDR2 SNEGSKA (reference sequence). V was clipped by 3 bases and J by 2 bases, with 14 bases between them. The CDR3 bases are TGCAGTGCTAGCCTGATAAACCCGGGCAATCAGCCCCAGCATTTT. This sequence encodes CSASLINPGNQPQHF.

This clonotype came up a few times. The chain couples TRBV18 to TRBJ2-3, with a weak D call TRBD2 (6 bases). Germline-derived CDR1 and CDR2 are KGHSH and LQKENI. The CDR3 has 15 amino acids. Trimming cost V 6 bases and J 0 bases, with 13 bases left between them. The CDR3 protein is CASSPTGVSTDTQYF. The CDR3 nucleotides read TGTGCCAGCTCCCCAACGGGAGTTAGCACAGATACGCAGTATTTT.

This clonotype came up many times. J is TRBJ2-3 and V is TRBV6-5; 9 nucleotides align to TRBD2. Germline V lookup: CDR1 MNHEY, CDR2 SVGAGI. The ends lost 0 bases at V and 8 bases at J; junction bases unmatched: 9. The CDR3 spans 16 residues. The CDR3 spells CASSYSLAGEEGTQYF. The CDR3 DNA is TGTGCCAGCAGTTACTCTTTAGCGGGGGAGGAAGGTACGCAGTATTTT.

V and J are TRBV6-2 or TRBV6-3 and TRBJ2-7; D unclear. Trimming removed 5 bases from V and 5 bases from J, with 10 bases in between. Germline V gene data show CDR1 as MNHEY and CDR2 as SVGEGT. The CDR3 is 12 amino acids. As DNA, the CDR3 is TGTGCCAGCAGTGATAATATGGACGAGCAGTACGTC. Protein: CASSDNMDEQYV.